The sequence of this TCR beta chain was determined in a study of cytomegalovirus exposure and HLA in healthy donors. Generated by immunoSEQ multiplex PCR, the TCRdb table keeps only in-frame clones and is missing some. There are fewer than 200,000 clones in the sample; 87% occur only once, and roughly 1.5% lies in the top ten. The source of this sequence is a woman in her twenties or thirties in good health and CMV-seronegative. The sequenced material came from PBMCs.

This chain's CDR3 is CATGSGGLYEQYF. The CDR3 region has the DNA TGTGCCACCGGTAGCGGGGGGCTCTACGAGCAGTACTTC. V usage is TRBV15 and J usage is TRBJ2-7; TRBD2 matches 10 bases. The junction had 4 bases not matched to a gene; V was cut back by 8 bases and J by 3 bases. Looked up from germline, CDR1 is LNHNV and CDR2 is YYDKDF (reference sequence). This CDR3 contains 13 residues.